This TCR beta chain was profiled in a study of cytomegalovirus exposure and HLA in healthy donors. Overall study: Around 85 million unique TCR sequences came from HLA-typed donors in an early release.

Overall study results and limits: Fewer N-insertions than the roughly 630-donor mean were reportedly shown by an Asian-associated ancestry cluster in a later analysis. Immune exposure was documented only through CMV serostatus. Previously analyzed data showed that most TCR beta V segments were productive at a frequency of about 90% or about 30%.

This clone was seen once. What it recognizes is unknown. Trimming removed 1 base at V and 2 bases at J, with 8 bases between. The CDR3 loop spans 14 amino acids. From germline, CDR1 is MNHEY and CDR2 SVGAGI. The PCR contained 60 Vbeta and 13 Jbeta primers. TCRdb's table, derived via immunoSEQ multiplex PCR, lists solely in-frame clones and lacks some. The table records under 250,000 clones, around 76% of them present only once. The rearrangement joins TRBV6-5 to TRBJ2-5; maybe TRBD2 (5 bases). Sequenced input: PBMCs. This TCR derives from a man aged 40-55 years in good health and CMV-seropositive. CDR3 protein: CASSYYGLQETQYF. The CDR3 DNA reads TGTGCCAGCAGTTACTATGGACTTCAAGAGACCCAGTACTTC.